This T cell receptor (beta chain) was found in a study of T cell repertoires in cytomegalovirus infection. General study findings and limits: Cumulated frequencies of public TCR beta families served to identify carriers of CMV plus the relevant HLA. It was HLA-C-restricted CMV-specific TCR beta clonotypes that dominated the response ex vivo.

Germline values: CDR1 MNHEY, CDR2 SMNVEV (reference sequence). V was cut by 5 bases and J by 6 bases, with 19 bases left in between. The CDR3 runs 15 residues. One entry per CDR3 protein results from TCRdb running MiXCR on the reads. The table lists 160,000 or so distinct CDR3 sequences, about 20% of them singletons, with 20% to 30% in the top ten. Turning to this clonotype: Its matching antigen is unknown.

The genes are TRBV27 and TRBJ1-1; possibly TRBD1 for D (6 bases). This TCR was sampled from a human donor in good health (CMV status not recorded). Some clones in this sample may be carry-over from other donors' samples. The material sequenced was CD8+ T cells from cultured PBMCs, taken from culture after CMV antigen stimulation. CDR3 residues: CASSPMQQGFAEAFF. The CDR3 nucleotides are TGTGCCAGCAGTCCGATGCAACAGGGTTTCGCTGAAGCTTTCTTT.